This entry features one TCR beta chain sequence. As processed by the authors: Amplification from reference gene primers served as the basis for estimated nucleated cell counts. Measured with immunoSEQ multiplex PCR; TCRdb has only the in-frame clones, and not every one. V, J and clone size derive from that table, while D and trimming were established from the DNA sequence. The data contain around 20,000 clones, approximately 90% of them singletons. Trimming cost V 5 bases and J 8 bases; bases outside gene matches: 6. The CDR3 loop spans 14 amino acids. The germline CDR1 and CDR2 sequences are MNHNY and SVGAGI (reference sequence). The sample is drawn from a study of blood T cell repertoires in COVID-19. Turning to the study itself: Sites across the United States, Italy and Spain contributed samples from acute and convalescent COVID-19. PBMCs, B-cell-depleted T cells, or T cells were the source of the cDNA or gDNA that made up the material.

The chain uses TRBV6-6 and TRBJ1-6; 7 positions match TRBD1. This sequence originates from a human donor with active COVID-19. The donor label of this sample is uncertain. Material for sequencing was peripheral blood. The CDR3 region is CASSLDREYSPLHF. The CDR3 bases are TGTGCCAGCAGTCTTGACAGGGAATATTCACCCCTCCACTTT.